The rows below give T cell receptor beta chains drawn from one sample of a study of regulatory T cells in long-lasting Graves disease. TCRdb independently ran MiXCR on the multiplex PCR reads; one entry per CDR3 protein. The sample lists about 520,000 distinct CDR3 sequences, around 12% occurring once. These data also featured in a second study, about T cells in Graves' hyperthyroidism and ophthalmopathy.

Sample: peripheral blood mononuclear cells (PBMCs), taken at new diagnosis, from a patient treated with antithyroid drugs. Every receptor here comes from a woman in her 30s with Graves disease. CDR3s include the opening cysteine and the closing phenylalanine or tryptophan. D genes are given only for firm matches. For some rows the clone size is stated as once, few or many, or as a class when expanded; others skip it.

TRBV6-1	TRBJ2-1	.	many	TGTGCCAGCTGGGACCTCCACAATGAGCAGTTCTTC	CASWDLHNEQFF
TRBV7-3	TRBJ2-1	.	.	TGTGCCAGCAGCTTAACGACGAATTACAATGAGCAGTTCTTC	CASSLTTNYNEQFF
TRBV9	TRBJ1-4	.	many	TGTGCCAGCAGCGTAGAGGCAACAGGGATTGAAAAACTGTTTTTT	CASSVEATGIEKLFF
TRBV28	TRBJ1-5	.	few	TGTGCCAGCAGTTTAACGGGCTGGCGGCCCCAGCATTTT	CASSLTGWRPQHF
TRBV16	TRBJ1-5	TRBD1	.	TGTGCCAGCAGCAACAGGGGTGTCGATCAGCCCCAGCATTTT	CASSNRGVDQPQHF
TRBV7-8	TRBJ2-7	TRBD2	.	TGTGCCAGCAGCCGGAGAAGAATCGGACTAGCGGGATGGGGCTACGAGCAGTACTTC	CASSRRRIGLAGWGYEQYF
TRBV19	TRBJ2-1	.	few	TGTGCCAGTAGTACGGACTCCCGGGCCATATACAATGAGCAGTTCTTC	CASSTDSRAIYNEQFF
TRBV19	TRBJ1-5	TRBD1	.	TGTGCCAGTGGGATGACAGGGGGGGGTAAAAGGGTCAATCAGCCCCAGCATTTT	CASGMTGGGKRVNQPQHF
TRBV20-1	TRBJ2-7	TRBD2	many	TGCAGTGCTAGAGATTATGGCGGGAGAGCCTACGAGCAGTACTTC	CSARDYGGRAYEQYF
TRBV28	TRBJ2-1	.	.	TGTGCCAGCAGTTGGGCCTACCGATGGGGTGGGATATCCTACAATGAGCAGTTCTTC	CASSWAYRWGGISYNEQFF
TRBV20-1	TRBJ1-1	.	.	TGCAGTGCCAGAGGGGGGTTAAGACTCAAGACTGAAGCTTTCTTT	CSARGGLRLKTEAFF
TRBV11-2	TRBJ2-2	.	many	TGTGCCAGCAGCTTAGACGAGACTAGAAACACCGGGGAGCTGTTTTTT	CASSLDETRNTGELFF
TRBV5-1	TRBJ1-4	.	many	TGCGCCAGCAGCCCGGCGGGGATATCAAATGAAAAACTGTTTTTT	CASSPAGISNEKLFF
TRBV28	TRBJ2-3	.	many	TGTGCCACGGGGCCCACAGATACGCAGTATTTT	CATGPTDTQYF
TRBV10-1	TRBJ2-7	.	.	TGCGCCAGCAGTGACGGGGACACTCTGTACGAGCAGTACTTC	CASSDGDTLYEQYF
TRBV20-1	TRBJ2-1	TRBD2	many	TGCAGTGCTAGCCCTTTCCAGCGGGGGACCGGTGAGCAGTTCTTC	CSASPFQRGTGEQFF
TRBV20-1	TRBJ2-3	.	.	TGCAGTGCTAGAGGCACAGGGACAGATACGCAGTATTTT	CSARGTGTDTQYF
TRBV4-1	TRBJ1-5	.	.	TGCGCCAGCAGCCAAAGTCGAGGGGAGGTTAGGCCCCGGCATTTT	CASSQSRGEVRPRHF
TRBV3-1	TRBJ1-2	TRBD1	many	TGTGCCAGCAGCCAGGTGGGACAGGGGTACTATGGCTACACCTTC	CASSQVGQGYYGYTF
TRBV27	TRBJ2-3	.	many	TGTGCCAGCAGTCCGATCTCGGGGTCGGGCACAGATACGCAGTATTTT	CASSPISGSGTDTQYF
TRBV9	TRBJ2-1	.	.	TGTGCCAGCAGCCCGAGTGGGGGAGTCCACAATGAGCAGTTCTTC	CASSPSGGVHNEQFF
TRBV28	TRBJ2-7	.	few	TGTGCCAGCAGATCAGGAGCGGGACAGTCCTCCTACGAGCAGTACTTC	CASRSGAGQSSYEQYF
TRBV6-2/TRBV6-3	TRBJ2-3	.	many	TGTGCCAGCAGCCTTCAAACGGATACGCAGTATTTT	CASSLQTDTQYF
TRBV2	TRBJ2-7	.	.	TGTGCCAGCCATGGCGGGAACTACGAGCAGTACTTC	CASHGGNYEQYF
TRBV6-5	TRBJ1-6	.	many	TGTGCCAGCAGTTACGGGGATTCGGCCTATAATTCACCCCTCCACTTT	CASSYGDSAYNSPLHF
TRBV28	TRBJ1-4	TRBD1	.	TGTGCCAGCACCTTGCAGGGACAGGGTTATGAAAAACTGTTTTTT	CASTLQGQGYEKLFF